The clone carrying this T cell receptor beta chain was detected only once. The data were obtained in a study of CD4 and CD8 cells across lung adenocarcinoma regions. TCRdb redid the calling of the PCR reads with MiXCR, one entry per CDR3 protein. This table holds 25,000 or so distinct CDR3 sequences, under 65% found once. The patients had localized lung adenocarcinoma, a non-small cell subtype. Germline CDR1 is LGHDT and CDR2 is YNNKEL (reference sequence). The CDR3 sequence is 13 residues long. This sequence originates from a male donor with lung adenocarcinoma. The CD4 and CD8 labels of this study may be unreliable. The gene calls are TRBV3-1 and TRBJ2-5; no clear D gene. The last part of the DNA fits TRBJ2-7 better; the J call may be wrong. What was sequenced was CD4+ T cells from the center of a lung tumor. For the CDR3, the DNA is TGTGCCAGCAGCCAAGGTCGGTTCTACGAGCAGTACTTC. Amino acids: CASSQGRFYEQYF.